Detailed here is one TCR beta chain. Assay: immunoSEQ multiplex PCR; the TCRdb copy retains only in-frame clones and omits some. This table has under 150,000 clones, roughly 80% appearing once. This entry comes from a study of blood T cell repertoires in COVID-19. Losses at the gene ends were 2 bases for V and 2 bases for J; bases not matched to a gene: 5. CDR1 and CDR2 (germline): LGHNA, YSLEER. CDR3 length: 16 amino acids. Input material: peripheral blood. The receptor's source is a human donor in a cohort sampled during active COVID-19. The chain has TRBV4-3 and TRBJ2-7; TRBD2 agrees at 11 bases. In nucleotides, the CDR3 is TGCGCCAGCAGCCAAATGCTAGCGGGGGGACCCTACGAGCAGTACTTC. Amino acid sequence: CASSQMLAGGPYEQYF.